Below, one T cell receptor beta chain is given with its context. What it binds is not known. Distinct nucleotide sequences in the sample also encode this CDR3. The source of the sample is a study of CD8+ T cells in alopecia areata. The wider study: Among treated patients, oral tofacitinib was administered at 5 to 10 mg twice daily. Study observations and caveats: Across lesional scalp, and particularly alopecia totalis/universalis, clonality surpassed that of normal scalp. Scalp clonality, together with expanded CD8+ clones among the top 100, fell significantly with tofacitinib.

Treatment given: oral pan-JAK inhibitor, 5-10 mg twice daily. Extracted RNA was reverse transcribed into cDNA, the sequencing template. Only in-frame clones appear in the TCRdb table, and some are missing; sequencing was by immunoSEQ multiplex PCR. The sample lists 80,000 or so clones, around 66% occurring once. The specimen was CD8+ T cells sorted from blood, collected at week 24, from a patient treated with tofacitinib. The sequence derives from a human donor with alopecia areata.

CDR3 region: CASSQDSYEQYF. DNA for the CDR3: TGCGCCAGCAGCCAAGACAGCTACGAGCAGTACTTC. This chain connects TRBV4-1 to TRBJ2-7; D is uncertain. CDR3 length: 12 amino acids. Trimming took 0 bases from V and 3 from J, leaving 3 bases between them. Germline loops: CDR1 MGHRA, CDR2 YSYEKL.